This T cell receptor (beta chain) comes out of a study of T cell responses to AZD1222 COVID-19 vaccine. Study results and limitations: Just a handful of AZD1222 recipients were seropositive at baseline. A reported finding is that nearly half of spike-specific TCRs target unmutated variant regions. The donor cohort was predominantly white British with a female majority, and clonal diversity may have been underestimated.

The table came from immunoSEQ multiplex PCR; TCRdb's copy has only in-frame clones and leaves some out. Here the sample spans 180,000 or so clones, 85% to 90% being singletons. Germline CDR1 is SGHRS and CDR2 is YFSETQ. The CDR3 loop spans 13 amino acids. Trimming took 5 bases from V and 5 from J, leaving 8 bases between them. Of note for this clone: Its antigen is currently unknown.

The receptor's source is an adult who received the MenACWY meningococcal vaccine as a control. The chain recombines TRBV5-1 with TRBJ1-6, with a weak D call TRBD1 (6 bases). Source: peripheral blood, taken 28 days after the second dose of the MenACWY control vaccine. CDR3 amino acids: CASRDSNNSPLHF. The CDR3 DNA is TGCGCCAGCAGGGACAGTAATAATTCACCCCTCCACTTT.